Listed here are 29 T cell receptor beta chains from one sample, sequenced in a study of T-cell memory formation after mild COVID-19. In TCRdb, the 5' RACE reads were re-called with MiXCR into one record per CDR3 protein. This sample yields 400,000 to 450,000 distinct CDR3 sequences, of which approximately 18% are seen a single time; about 22% belongs to the top ten. Material: PBMCs or a T cell subset sorted from them (not recorded which). All receptors derive from a young man who had mild COVID-19 (a few samples of this study predate the infection). Cell type and time point are not known.

The sample holds one count of this clonotype. In DNA form, the CDR3 reads TGCAGTGCTAGAGATTTTGAGACTAGCGGGGGGGTAGGAGAGACCCAGTACTTC. Translated: CSARDFETSGGVGETQYF. The V call is TRBV20-1, the J call TRBJ2-5, with 14 bases fitting TRBD2. V was pared by 0 bases and J by 4 bases, with 10 bases of the junction left unmatched. Germline V gene lookup returns CDR1 DFQATT and CDR2 SNEGSKA (reference sequence). CDR3 size: 18 residues.

The CDR3, as DNA: TGCAGTGCTAGAGTACGGACAGATACGCAGTATTTT. It encodes CSARVRTDTQYF. V usage is TRBV20-1 and J usage is TRBJ2-3; D is unclear. Germline values: CDR1 DFQATT, CDR2 SNEGSKA (reference sequence). Trimming removed 1 base at V and 3 bases at J, with 5 bases between. CDR3 length equals 12 residues.

The chain couples TRBV7-2 to TRBJ2-7; a possible D gene is TRBD2 (7 bases). The germline V and J ends were trimmed by 5 bases and 7 bases, with 18 bases remaining between them. The CDR3 contains 14 residues. CDR1 and CDR2 from the germline V gene are SGHTA and FQGNSA. The CDR3: CASSPLVGGQEQYV. For the CDR3, the DNA is TGTGCCAGCAGCCCCCTGGTGGGGGGGCAGGAGCAGTACGTC.

This sequence joins TRBV6-6 and TRBJ2-5; no clear D. CDR3 length equals 13 residues. V dropped 10 bases and J dropped 5 bases, with 17 bases sitting between them. CDR1 is MNHNY, CDR2 SVGAGI, per germline (reference sequence). CDR3 coding DNA: TGTGCCACCCAGGCAGGAAGCAGTGAGACCCAGTACTTC. It yields the protein CATQAGSSETQYF.

This clonotype was picked up one time. The chain uses TRBV5-4 and TRBJ2-1; either TRBD1 or TRBD2 may fit D (6 bases each). The CDR3 is made up of 15 amino acids. The germline V gene has CDR1 SGHNT and CDR2 YYREEE (reference sequence). The V end was cut by 3 bases, the J end by 6 bases, with 16 bases between. As DNA, the CDR3 is TGTGCCAGCAGCTCACCGGGGGCGGGGTCCAATGAGCAGTTCTTC. It translates to CASSSPGAGSNEQFF.

The rearrangement joins TRBV6-2 or TRBV6-3 to TRBJ1-5; perhaps TRBD1 as D (5 bases). This CDR3 is 14 amino acids long. V shed 6 bases and J shed 0 bases, with 9 bases lying between them. Per the germline V gene, CDR1 is MNHEY and CDR2 is SVGEGT. In nucleotides, the CDR3 is TGTGCCAGCAGGTCAGGGTATAGCAATCAGCCCCAGCATTTT. Translation: CASRSGYSNQPQHF.

This clonotype occurred a few times. The V gene is TRBV29-1, the J gene TRBJ1-2; D is ambiguous. The germline V gene encodes CDR1 SQVTM and CDR2 ANQGSEA. Trimming cost V 6 bases and J 6 bases, with 17 bases left between them. CDR3 length: 13 residues. CDR3 bases: TGCAGCGTGTACGACGGGATATTCGATGGCTACACCTTC. Protein product: CSVYDGIFDGYTF.

The rearrangement joins TRBV19 to TRBJ1-5, with a possible D match to TRBD1 (5 bases). The germline gives CDR1 LNHDA, CDR2 SQIVND (reference sequence). Trimming took off 4 bases at V and 1 base at J, with 8 bases between the two ends. The CDR3 runs to 14 residues. CDR3 coding DNA: TGTGCCAGTAGTACCGGACAAAGCAATCAGCCCCAGCATTTT. Its protein product is CASSTGQSNQPQHF.

The chain combines TRBV29-1 with TRBJ1-4, with D hard to call. Trimming shortened V by 5 bases and J by 6 bases, and 16 bases separated the two germline ends. The germline CDR1 and CDR2 sequences are SQVTM and ANQGSEA. There are 14 residues in the CDR3. The CDR3 DNA reads as TGCAGCGTTAACCCGAGGAGCAAGCATGAAAAACTGTTTTTT. Translated, it gives CSVNPRSKHEKLFF.

This clonotype was seen a few times. The V gene is TRBV30, the J gene TRBJ1-3, with D possibly being TRBD1 (6 bases). Germline CDR1 and CDR2: GTSNPN and SVGIG (reference sequence). V shed 4 bases and J shed 4 bases, with 14 bases lying between them. The CDR3 loop spans 14 amino acids. CDR3 nucleotides: TGTGCCTGGATGGGGGCAGGATCGGGAAACACCATATATTTT. It is translated as CAWMGAGSGNTIYF.

V gene TRBV12-3 or TRBV12-4 combines with J gene TRBJ1-4; D ambiguous. V lost 5 bases to trimming and J lost 0 bases, with 10 bases between them. The CDR3 runs to 15 residues. The chain's CDR3 is CASSKRSATNEKLFF. The DNA of the CDR3 is TGTGCCAGCAGTAAGAGATCTGCAACTAATGAAAAACTGTTTTTT.

This clonotype was detected only a few times. The gene calls are TRBV11-2 and TRBJ2-4; the D gene is possibly TRBD2 (6 bases). Trimming took off 2 bases at V and 2 bases at J, with 19 bases between the two ends. CDR3 size: 18 residues. CDR1 SGHAT and CDR2 FQNNGV come from the germline V gene. In nucleotides, the CDR3 is TGTGCCAGCAGCTTATCTTCCGGGGGAATCGACACCAAAAACATTCAGTACTTC. Protein product: CASSLSSGGIDTKNIQYF.

This clonotype showed up many times. The J gene is TRBJ2-5, the V gene TRBV5-5, with 11 bases that match TRBD2. Germline loops: CDR1 SGHKS, CDR2 YYEKEE (reference sequence). Losses at the gene ends were 4 bases for V and 4 bases for J; bases not matched to a gene: 6. This CDR3 is 15 amino acids long. CDR3 sequence reads: CASSQGLAVGETQYF. CDR3 DNA sequence: TGTGCCAGCAGCCAGGGACTAGCGGTAGGAGAGACCCAGTACTTC.

The chain employs TRBV11-2 and TRBJ2-1; TRBD1 agrees at 8 bases. The germline gives CDR1 SGHAT, CDR2 FQNNGV. This CDR3 is 16 amino acids long. Germline trimming cut 5 bases from V and 4 bases from J; bases unmatched to any gene: 10. CDR3 amino acids: CASSPTRDRRYNEQFF. The CDR3 DNA reads TGTGCCAGCAGCCCAACTCGGGACAGGCGATACAATGAGCAGTTCTTC. The variable domain in full, with the rest retrieved from reference TRBV11-2 and TRBJ2-1, is EAGVAQSPRYKIIEKRQSVAFWCNPISGHATLYWYQQILGQGPKLLIQFQNNGVVDDSQLPKDRFSAERLKGVDSTLKIQPAKLEDSAVYLCASSPTRDRRYNEQFFGPGTRLTVL.

The chain combines TRBV6-5 with TRBJ2-3; a weak D match, TRBD1 (6 bases). With 10 bases removed from V and 3 bases from J, the gap between germline ends came to 14 bases. CDR3 size: 13 residues. Germline lookup yields CDR1 MNHEY and CDR2 SVGAGI. The CDR3 region is CATWGPGTDTQYF. The CDR3 DNA reads TGTGCCACCTGGGGGCCAGGGACAGATACGCAGTATTTT.

There are a few counts of this clonotype. The J gene is TRBJ1-5, the V gene TRBV28, with 10 bases matching TRBD1. V shed 3 bases, J shed 6 bases, and the junction held 11 bases outside the gene matches. The germline gives CDR1 MDHEN, CDR2 SYDVKM. This CDR3 region has 17 residues. The CDR3 spells CASSLTQGQGLGQPQHF. The CDR3 nucleotides are TGTGCCAGCAGTTTGACCCAGGGACAGGGGCTCGGTCAGCCCCAGCATTTT.

The sample holds a few counts of this clonotype. DNA of the CDR3: TGCGCCAGCAGCCAAGGAGGCCTAGCGGGGGGGCCCCAAGAGACCCAGTACTTC. This translates into CASSQGGLAGGPQETQYF. J is TRBJ2-5 and V is TRBV4-1, with 12 positions matching TRBD2. This CDR3 contains 18 residues. CDR1 is MGHRA, CDR2 YSYEKL, per germline. The V and J ends lost 1 base and 1 base, in that order; junction bases with no gene match: 7.

The chain carries TRBV3-1 and TRBJ2-2, with TRBD2 as a possible D gene (5 bases). Germline V gene lookup returns CDR1 LGHDT and CDR2 YNNKEL (reference sequence). There are 15 residues in the CDR3. The ends were cut back, 1 base at V and 2 bases at J, with 8 bases in the middle. CDR3 DNA: TGTGCCAGCAGCCAAGGCCGGGATAACACCGGGGAGCTGTTTTTT. Amino acids: CASSQGRDNTGELFF.

This clonotype appeared many times. The rearrangement links TRBV5-1 to TRBJ2-5, with D possibly called TRBD1 or TRBD2 (5 bases each). The CDR3 contains 15 residues. V lost 5 bases to trimming and J lost 1 base, with 15 bases between them. Germline lookup yields CDR1 SGHRS and CDR2 YFSETQ. The CDR3 protein is CASRSAGTTQETQYF. The CDR3 DNA reads TGCGCCAGCAGATCCGCCGGGACCACCCAAGAGACCCAGTACTTC.

The V call is TRBV11-2, the J call TRBJ2-7, with TRBD1 matching 7 bases. Per germline, CDR1 SGHAT and CDR2 FQNNGV. V lost 1 base to trimming and J lost 1 base; unmatched junction nucleotides: 7. This CDR3 is built from 16 residues. The CDR3: CASSLVWGQRSYEQYV. The CDR3 nucleotides are TGTGCCAGCAGCTTAGTGTGGGGACAGCGTTCCTACGAGCAGTACGTC.

This clonotype has only a few counts. J is TRBJ2-1 and V is TRBV4-1; 7 bases map to TRBD2. There are 16 residues in the CDR3. Trimming cost V 0 bases and J 7 bases; bases outside gene matches: 9. The V gene's germline CDR1 is MGHRA and CDR2 YSYEKL. The CDR3 sequence: CASSQEISGTWNEQFF. In nucleotides, the CDR3 is TGCGCCAGCAGCCAAGAAATAAGCGGGACGTGGAATGAGCAGTTCTTC.

This clonotype turned up a few times. The gene calls are TRBV20-1 and TRBJ2-2, with no clear D. The V gene's germline CDR1 is DFQATT and CDR2 SNEGSKA (reference sequence). CDR3 length: 13 amino acids. Deletions cut 0 bases from V and 8 bases from J, with 10 bases between. Written as DNA, the CDR3 is TGCAGTGCTAGAGAGGGGTCCAGGGGGGAGCTGTTTTTT. Its protein is CSAREGSRGELFF.

This clonotype was seen more than once but under ten times. The chain employs TRBV20-1 and TRBJ1-1; D gene ambiguous. This CDR3 spans 13 amino acids. The germline gives CDR1 DFQATT, CDR2 SNEGSKA (reference sequence). The V and J ends lost 5 bases and 0 bases respectively, with 10 bases between them. CDR3: CSAPRHMNTEAFF. The CDR3 DNA reads as TGCAGTGCTCCCCGCCACATGAACACTGAAGCTTTCTTT.

The chain couples TRBV10-3 to TRBJ2-7; D is tentatively TRBD1 or TRBD2 (5 bases each). The V gene's germline CDR1 is ENHRY and CDR2 SYGVKD. The CDR3 totals 13 residues. V lost 6 bases and J lost 3, with 12 bases in between. The CDR3 reads CAIRTGADYEQYF. DNA of the CDR3: TGTGCCATCAGAACCGGGGCCGACTACGAGCAGTACTTC.

This clonotype was seen a handful of times. The chain employs TRBV7-9 and TRBJ1-2, with TRBD1 as a possible D gene (6 bases). The CDR3 has 13 amino acids. The V gene lost 1 base and the J gene lost 6 bases, with 9 bases spanning the gap. The V gene's germline CDR1 is SEHNR and CDR2 FQNEAQ (reference sequence). The CDR3 loop is CASSLGTADGYTF. CDR3 sequence (DNA): TGTGCCAGCAGCTTAGGGACAGCCGATGGCTACACCTTC.

The sample holds many counts of this clonotype. The chain joins TRBV27 to TRBJ1-4; possible D gene TRBD1, 5 bases. Per the germline V gene, CDR1 is MNHEY and CDR2 is SMNVEV (reference sequence). This CDR3 region has 15 residues. V was pared by 6 bases and J by 8 bases, with 19 bases between. The CDR3 sequence: CASSPGTPWKEKLFF. The CDR3, as DNA: TGTGCCAGCAGCCCCGGGACCCCATGGAAAGAAAAACTGTTTTTT.

Only a few counts were recorded for this clonotype. J is TRBJ2-5 and V is TRBV7-2; D gene unclear. The germline gives CDR1 SGHTA, CDR2 FQGNSA. V was cut by 5 bases and J by 9 bases, with 10 bases left in between. This CDR3 spans 11 amino acids. The CDR3 DNA sequence: TGTGCCAGCAGCCCCGATCGACCCCAGTACTTC. As protein: CASSPDRPQYF.

The chain links TRBV2 to TRBJ2-7; no reliable D call. The V end lost 7 bases, the J end lost 0 bases, and 13 bases lay between the germline ends. Germline lookup yields CDR1 SNHLY and CDR2 FYNNEI. The length of the CDR3 is 14 residues. This CDR3 is CASTLRFLSYEQYV. The CDR3 nucleotides read TGTGCCAGCACCCTCCGTTTCCTCTCCTACGAGCAGTACGTC.

The sample holds a few counts of this clonotype. J is TRBJ2-2 and V is TRBV5-4; 10 bases align to TRBD1. Per germline, CDR1 SGHNT and CDR2 YYREEE (reference sequence). The V segment lost 5 bases and the J segment 5 bases; nucleotides outside the gene matches: 6. The CDR3 length is 15 residues. The CDR3 DNA sequence: TGTGCCAGCAGTCTTGGGACAGGGGAAACCGGGGAGCTGTTTTTT. Translated: CASSLGTGETGELFF.